This TCR beta chain appears in the sequencing data of a study of blood T cell repertoires in COVID-19. Study background: Sites in the United States, Italy and Spain provided acute and convalescent COVID-19 samples. The analysed material was cDNA or gDNA that came from T cells, B-cell-depleted T cells, or PBMCs.

The CDR3 is 13 amino acids. Per germline, CDR1 MNHEY and CDR2 SVGAGI. V lost 7 bases and J lost 7, with 14 bases in between. In the original processing: Amplifying reference gene primers gave estimates of nucleated cell counts. Measured with immunoSEQ multiplex PCR; TCRdb has only the in-frame clones, and not every one. V and J calls plus clone size are reproduced from that table; the DNA served to infer D and trimming. Of approximately 110,000 clones listed, about 81% are singletons. The material sequenced was peripheral blood. J is TRBJ1-5 and V is TRBV6-5; no clear D. This clonotype was obtained from a man between 70 and 80 years old with acute or convalescent COVID-19. CDR3 bases: TGTGCCAGCACCGTGACTATCGGGCAGCCCCAGCATTTT. It specifies CASTVTIGQPQHF.